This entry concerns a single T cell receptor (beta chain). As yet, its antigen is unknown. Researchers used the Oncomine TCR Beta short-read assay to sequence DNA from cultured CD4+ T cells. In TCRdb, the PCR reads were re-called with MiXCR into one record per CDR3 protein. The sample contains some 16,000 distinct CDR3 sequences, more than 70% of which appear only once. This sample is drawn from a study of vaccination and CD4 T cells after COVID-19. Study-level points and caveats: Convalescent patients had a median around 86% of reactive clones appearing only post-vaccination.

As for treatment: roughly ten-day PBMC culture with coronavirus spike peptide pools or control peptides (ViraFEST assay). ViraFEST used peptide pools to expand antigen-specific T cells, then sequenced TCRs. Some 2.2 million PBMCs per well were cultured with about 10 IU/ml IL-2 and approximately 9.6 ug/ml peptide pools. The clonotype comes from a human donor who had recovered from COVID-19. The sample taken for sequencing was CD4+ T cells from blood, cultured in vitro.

In nucleotides, the CDR3 is TGTGCCAGCAGCTTAGAGGCAGGGGGTAATTCACCCCTCCACTTT. Encoded protein: CASSLEAGGNSPLHF. This chain joins TRBV11-2 and TRBJ1-6, with 7 bases identical to TRBD1. V was pared by 0 bases and J by 6 bases, with 2 bases of the junction left unmatched. This CDR3 has 15 residues. From germline, CDR1 is SGHAT and CDR2 FQNNGV.